What follows are 21 T cell receptor beta chains derived from one specimen sequenced in a study of shared clonotypes between healthy human individuals. Terminally differentiated effector memory CD45RA+ cells were excluded by CCR7 positive selection of CD45RO-negative cells. Measured with immunoSEQ multiplex PCR; TCRdb has only the in-frame clones, and not every one. The data show some 2,000,000 clones, about 95% seen once. The sequencing input was naive CD8+ T cells sorted from blood. These receptors all stem from a man aged 18 to 29 in good health.

The gene calls are TRBV2 and TRBJ2-1, with TRBD2 matching 13 bases. After removal of 5 bases from V and 8 bases from J, the junction contained 6 bases not matched to a gene. CDR3 length: 15 residues. Per the germline V gene, CDR1 is SNHLY and CDR2 is FYNNEI. DNA of the CDR3: TGTGCCAGCAGTACTAGCGGGGGGGCCGTGGATGAGCAGTTCTTC. Translated, it gives CASSTSGGAVDEQFF.

The genes are TRBV29-1 and TRBJ2-5; TRBD2 matches 10 bases. Germline CDR1 reads SQVTM; CDR2 reads ANQGSEA. After removal of 2 bases from V and 10 bases from J, the junction contained 13 bases not matched to a gene. This CDR3 spans 15 amino acids. The CDR3 region is CSVEREASGGSDQYF. The DNA of the CDR3 is TGCAGCGTTGAAAGGGAGGCTAGCGGGGGTAGCGACCAGTACTTC.

With regard to this clone: Additional DNA sequences in this sample encode the identical CDR3. The chain recombines TRBV19 with TRBJ1-2, with 10 bases identical to TRBD1. From germline, CDR1 is LNHDA and CDR2 SQIVND (reference sequence). Germline trimming cut 3 bases from V and 3 bases from J; bases unmatched to any gene: 1. The CDR3 has 14 amino acids. This CDR3 is CASSIGTGDYGYTF. In nucleotides, the CDR3 is TGTGCCAGTAGTATCGGGACAGGGGACTATGGCTACACCTTC.

Only one count was recorded for this clone. Distinct nucleotide sequences in the sample also encode this CDR3. The chain has TRBV5-4 and TRBJ2-3; D unresolved. The germline V and J ends were trimmed by 0 bases and 0 bases, with 2 bases remaining between them. The germline gives CDR1 SGHNT, CDR2 YYREEE (reference sequence). This CDR3 is 13 amino acids long. In nucleotides, the CDR3 is TGTGCCAGCAGCTTGGCGAGCACAGATACGCAGTATTTT. Its translation: CASSLASTDTQYF.

This chain links TRBV5-1 with TRBJ2-7; perhaps TRBD1 as D (5 bases). The germline CDR1 and CDR2 sequences are SGHRS and YFSETQ. V lost 0 bases, J lost 5 bases, and 15 bases lay in between. CDR3 size: 15 residues. The CDR3 DNA follows: TGCGCCAGCAGCTTGGAAAGGGGCGTCATGAACGAGCAGTACTTC. Its protein product is CASSLERGVMNEQYF.

V usage is TRBV7-8 and J usage is TRBJ1-1; D is unclear. The CDR3 totals 11 residues. Deletions cut 2 bases from V and 7 bases from J, with 5 bases between. The germline V gene encodes CDR1 SGHVS and CDR2 FQNEAQ. CDR3 amino acids: CASSLLSEAFF. Here the CDR3 DNA reads TGTGCCAGCAGCTTACTGAGTGAAGCTTTCTTT.

The J gene is TRBJ2-1, the V gene TRBV27; D may correspond to TRBD1 or TRBD2 (6 bases each). Per germline, CDR1 MNHEY and CDR2 SMNVEV (reference sequence). V was cut by 6 bases and J by 7 bases, with 25 bases left in between. The CDR3 covers 17 residues. The CDR3 spells CASSFLGGGNQVNEQFF. CDR3 DNA sequence: TGTGCCAGCAGCTTCTTAGGAGGGGGAAACCAGGTAAATGAGCAGTTCTTC.

The V call is TRBV13, the J call TRBJ2-1, with TRBD1 as a possible D gene (5 bases). Germline CDR1 and CDR2: PRHDT and FYEKMQ (reference sequence). The germline V and J ends were trimmed by 2 bases and 7 bases, with 12 bases remaining between them. This CDR3 is 14 amino acids long. CDR3 sequence reads: CASSLQGTGNEQFF. The CDR3 nucleotides are TGTGCCAGCAGCTTACAGGGAACTGGAAATGAGCAGTTCTTC.

Worth noting for this clone: Other DNA sequences of this sample code for an identical CDR3. V and J are TRBV5-1 and TRBJ2-7, with 7 bases fitting TRBD2. CDR3 length: 15 residues. Germline loops: CDR1 SGHRS, CDR2 YFSETQ. The ends lost 0 bases at V and 2 bases at J; junction bases unmatched: 5. This CDR3 reads CASSLGASGPYEQYF. The CDR3 DNA is TGCGCCAGCAGCTTGGGGGCTAGCGGTCCCTACGAGCAGTACTTC.

The rearrangement uses TRBV7-8 and TRBJ2-5, with D tentatively TRBD1 or TRBD2 (6 bases each). Trimming shortened V by 5 bases and J by 3 bases, and 19 bases separated the two germline ends. Germline values: CDR1 SGHVS, CDR2 FQNEAQ. The CDR3 covers 16 residues. The CDR3 nucleotides are TGTGCCAGCAGCCTCCTCAGTCCGGGGGACAAAGAGACCCAGTACTTC. Translation: CASSLLSPGDKETQYF.

This chain joins TRBV7-9 and TRBJ2-1; TRBD1 is a possible D gene (6 bases). This CDR3 is 15 amino acids long. CDR1 is SEHNR, CDR2 FQNEAQ, per germline (reference sequence). V was pared by 5 bases and J by 4 bases, with 15 bases between. CDR3 loop: CASSAVQGRYNEQFF. CDR3 in DNA: TGTGCCAGCAGCGCGGTACAGGGTAGGTACAATGAGCAGTTCTTC.

The chain employs TRBV6-6 and TRBJ2-3; possibly TRBD1 or TRBD2 for D (5 bases each). This CDR3 spans 14 amino acids. Germline V gene sequence: CDR1 MNHNY, CDR2 SVGAGI (reference sequence). V lost 4 bases and J 4 bases, leaving 12 bases between the germline ends. The CDR3 reads CASSWTRGPDTQYF. The CDR3 region has the DNA TGTGCCAGCAGTTGGACACGGGGACCAGATACGCAGTATTTT.

The CDR3, as DNA: TGTGCCAGCAGCTTCGGGTCGATGAGCGAGCAGTACTTC. Amino acids: CASSFGSMSEQYF. This chain links TRBV5-4 with TRBJ2-7; D remains ambiguous. CDR3 length: 13 residues. Germline V gene sequence: CDR1 SGHNT, CDR2 YYREEE (reference sequence). Trimming cost V 2 bases and J 6 bases, with 12 bases left between them.

This chain links TRBV2 with TRBJ2-1; tentative D call: TRBD1 (6 bases). CDR1 and CDR2 (germline): SNHLY, FYNNEI. The CDR3 runs 11 residues. Trimming shortened V by 7 bases and J by 9 bases, and 10 bases separated the two germline ends. The CDR3 nucleotides read TGTGCCAGCATTCAGGGGTTTGAGCAGTTCTTC. Translated, it gives CASIQGFEQFF.

The CDR3 DNA reads TGTGCCAGCAGCACACGGGACGGCACCGGGGAGCTGTTTTTT. This translates into CASSTRDGTGELFF. The rearrangement uses TRBV7-9 and TRBJ2-2, with D perhaps being TRBD1 or TRBD2 (5 bases each). The length of the CDR3 is 14 residues. V was shortened by 5 bases and J by 4 bases, with 11 bases between the two germline ends. Germline assignment: CDR1 SEHNR and CDR2 FQNEAQ (reference sequence).

V usage is TRBV27 and J usage is TRBJ2-1; D ambiguous. Per the germline V gene, CDR1 is MNHEY and CDR2 is SMNVEV (reference sequence). Trimming cost V 0 bases and J 2 bases, with 11 bases left between them. This CDR3 spans 16 amino acids. CDR3 loop: CASSLSIQQPYNEQFF. The CDR3 coding sequence is TGTGCCAGCAGTTTATCGATCCAGCAGCCCTACAATGAGCAGTTCTTC.

This chain joins TRBV2 and TRBJ1-2; no clear D. The CDR3 is 15 residues long. Germline loops: CDR1 SNHLY, CDR2 FYNNEI. Trimming removed 0 bases from V and 4 bases from J, with 12 bases in between. The CDR3 DNA follows: TGTGCCAGCAGTGAAGCGACCGTCGGGGTCTATGGCTACACCTTC. Translation gives CASSEATVGVYGYTF.

V is TRBV29-1 and J is TRBJ2-7, with D possibly being TRBD1 or TRBD2 (6 bases each). This CDR3 has 14 residues. CDR1 and CDR2 from the germline V gene are SQVTM and ANQGSEA. V gave up 1 base and J gave up 9 bases, with 19 bases separating them. DNA for the CDR3: TGCAGCGTTGAAGGAGGGGCGGGACACATAGGGCAGTACTTC. It specifies CSVEGGAGHIGQYF.

CDR3 sequence: CASSQVLRATGDTGELFF. In nucleotides, the CDR3 is TGTGCCAGCAGCCAAGTTCTAAGGGCTACAGGGGATACCGGGGAGCTGTTTTTT. The rearrangement links TRBV4-2 to TRBJ2-2, with 7 bases aligning to TRBD1. The CDR3 totals 18 residues. After removal of 1 base from V and 5 bases from J, the junction contained 13 bases not matched to a gene. Per the germline V gene, CDR1 is LGHNA and CDR2 is YNFKEQ.

The rearrangement uses TRBV2 and TRBJ2-1, with D maybe TRBD1 (5 bases). The CDR3 is made up of 14 amino acids. Between the trimmed V and J ends, which lost 3 bases and 4 bases, there was a span of 10 bases. Germline V gene data show CDR1 as SNHLY and CDR2 as FYNNEI. For the CDR3, the DNA is TGTGCCAGCAGTGACAGGGTGTCATACAATGAGCAGTTCTTC. It encodes CASSDRVSYNEQFF.

The chain's CDR3 is CASSASGMRTDTQYF. CDR3 nucleotides: TGTGCCAGCAGCGCCTCGGGGATGCGGACAGATACGCAGTATTTT. J is TRBJ2-3 and V is TRBV25-1, with D possibly matching TRBD2 (5 bases). V dropped 6 bases and J dropped 3 bases, with 16 bases sitting between them. The V gene's germline CDR1 is MGHDK and CDR2 SYGVNS. This CDR3 is built from 15 residues. Together with reference TRBV25-1 and TRBJ2-3, the CDR3 gives the full variable domain: EADIYQTPRYLVIGTGKKITLECSQTMGHDKMYWYQQDPGMELHLIHYSYGVNSTEKGDLSSESTVSRIRTEHFPLTLESARPSHTSQYLCASSASGMRTDTQYFGPGTRLTVL.